This note documents a single T cell receptor (beta chain) sequence. This record comes from a study of blood T cell repertoires in COVID-19. About the study: Both acute and convalescent COVID-19 samples were obtained from the United States, Italy and Spain. PBMCs, B-cell-depleted T cells, or T cells were the source of the cDNA or gDNA that made up the material.

Trimming took 5 bases from V and 8 from J; bases not matched to a gene: 10. The CDR3 is 14 residues long. CDR1 SNHLY and CDR2 FYNNEI come from the germline V gene. In the original workflow: Reference gene primer amplification in the assay estimated nucleated cell counts. Profiling relied on immunoSEQ multiplex PCR, and the TCRdb table lists in-frame clones only, not all of them. That table furnishes V, J and clone size, whereas the DNA furnished D and trimming. This repertoire shows 30,000 to 35,000 clones, less than 85% found once; its top ten account for roughly 15%. The genes are TRBV2 and TRBJ1-2; TRBD1 agrees at 8 bases. Sequenced input: peripheral blood. This receptor was identified in a human donor with acute or convalescent COVID-19. The donor label of this sample is uncertain. For the CDR3, the DNA is TGTGCCAGCAGTAGGGAGGACAGGGTGGACGGCTACACCTTC. Residues: CASSREDRVDGYTF.